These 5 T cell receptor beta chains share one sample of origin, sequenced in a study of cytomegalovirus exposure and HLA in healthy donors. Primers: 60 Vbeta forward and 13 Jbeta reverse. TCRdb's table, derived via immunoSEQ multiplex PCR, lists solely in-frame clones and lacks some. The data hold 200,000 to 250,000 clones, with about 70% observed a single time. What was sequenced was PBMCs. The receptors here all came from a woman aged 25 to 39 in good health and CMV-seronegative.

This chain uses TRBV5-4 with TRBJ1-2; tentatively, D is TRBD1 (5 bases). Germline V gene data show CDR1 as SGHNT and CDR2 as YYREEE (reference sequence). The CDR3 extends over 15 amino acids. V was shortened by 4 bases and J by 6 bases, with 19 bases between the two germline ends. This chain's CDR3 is CASSARGSRANGYTF. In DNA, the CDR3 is TGTGCCAGCAGCGCAAGAGGCTCCAGGGCTAATGGCTACACCTTC.

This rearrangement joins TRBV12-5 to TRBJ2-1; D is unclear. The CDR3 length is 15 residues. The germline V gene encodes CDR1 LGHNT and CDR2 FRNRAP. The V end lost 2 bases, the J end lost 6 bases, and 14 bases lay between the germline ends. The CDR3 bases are TGTGCTAGTGGTTTGCCTGAGACTGTTCGCAATGAGCAGTTCTTC. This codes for CASGLPETVRNEQFF.

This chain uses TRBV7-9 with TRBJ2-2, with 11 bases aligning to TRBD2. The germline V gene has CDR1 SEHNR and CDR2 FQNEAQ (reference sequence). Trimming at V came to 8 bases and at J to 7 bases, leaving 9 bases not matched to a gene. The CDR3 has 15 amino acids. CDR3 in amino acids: CASGATSGTHGELFF. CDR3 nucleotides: TGTGCCAGCGGAGCGACTAGCGGGACTCACGGGGAGCTGTTTTTT.

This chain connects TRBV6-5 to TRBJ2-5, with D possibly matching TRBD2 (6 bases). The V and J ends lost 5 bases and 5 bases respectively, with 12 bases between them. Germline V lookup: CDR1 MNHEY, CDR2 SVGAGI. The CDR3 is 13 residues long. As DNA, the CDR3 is TGTGCCAGCAGTCGACTAGTTGGGGAGACCCAGTACTTC. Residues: CASSRLVGETQYF.

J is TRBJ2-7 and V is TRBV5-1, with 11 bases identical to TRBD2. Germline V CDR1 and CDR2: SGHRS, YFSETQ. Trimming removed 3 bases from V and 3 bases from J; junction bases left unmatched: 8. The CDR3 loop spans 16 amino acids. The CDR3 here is CASSYSLTSGSYEQYF. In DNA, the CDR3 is TGCGCCAGCAGCTACTCCCTAACTAGCGGGAGCTACGAGCAGTACTTC.